Each of the 9 T cell receptor beta chains below was sequenced from the same sample in a study of shared clonotypes between healthy human individuals. Naivety among CD8 cells was defined by CD45RO negativity and positive CCR7 selection, thereby excluding terminally differentiated effector memory CD45RA+ cells. Measured with immunoSEQ multiplex PCR; TCRdb has only the in-frame clones, and not every one. The sample contains some 2,100,000 clones, about 92% of which appear only once. Sequenced input: naive CD8+ T cells from PBMCs. The receptors shown here come from a man aged 18 to 35 in good health. Some clones in this sample may be carry-over from other donors' samples.

The rearrangement uses TRBV7-8 and TRBJ2-6; no clear D. V gave up 5 bases and J gave up 0 bases, with 5 bases separating them. The CDR3 sequence is 14 residues long. The V gene's germline CDR1 is SGHVS and CDR2 FQNEAQ. CDR3 nucleotide sequence: TGTGCCAGCAGCCTAAACTCTGGGGCCAACGTCCTGACTTTC. Protein sequence: CASSLNSGANVLTF.

This clone has more than one count but fewer than ten. The chain combines TRBV14 with TRBJ1-1; D is unclear. Trimming removed 1 base from V and 0 bases from J, with 9 bases in between. Germline CDR1 and CDR2: SGHDN and FVKESK. The CDR3 length is 15 residues. The CDR3 DNA sequence: TGTGCCAGCAGCCAAGGGGTTGGCATGAACACTGAAGCTTTCTTT. As protein: CASSQGVGMNTEAFF.

This clone was seen just once. The chain carries TRBV4-2 and TRBJ2-2, with a possible D match to TRBD2 (5 bases). This CDR3 is 15 amino acids long. Trimming took off 11 bases at V and 5 bases at J, with 21 bases between the two ends. CDR1 is LGHNA and CDR2 is YNFKEQ in the germline V gene. CDR3 protein: CASQDATNPTGELFF. The CDR3 DNA follows: TGTGCCTCCCAAGATGCGACTAACCCGACCGGGGAGCTGTTTTTT.

V usage is TRBV7-8 and J usage is TRBJ2-1, with D unclear. This CDR3 comprises 15 residues. V lost 1 base and J 3 bases, leaving 10 bases between the germline ends. CDR1 SGHVS and CDR2 FQNEAQ come from the germline V gene. The DNA for the CDR3 is TGTGCCAGCAGCTTAGAGTTCGGAAACTACAATGAGCAGTTCTTC. Its translation is CASSLEFGNYNEQFF.

This chain links TRBV7-9 with TRBJ2-3, with D uncertain. Germline V gives CDR1 SEHNR, CDR2 FQNEAQ (reference sequence). The CDR3 has 18 residues. The V and J ends lost 2 bases and 0 bases respectively, with 18 bases between them. This CDR3 is CASSLTRLREASTDTQYF. In DNA, the CDR3 is TGTGCCAGCAGCTTAACTCGTTTAAGGGAAGCTAGCACAGATACGCAGTATTTT.

The genes are TRBV4-1 and TRBJ2-3; D is unresolved. V lost 0 bases and J 4 bases, leaving 14 bases between the germline ends. Germline V gene sequence: CDR1 MGHRA, CDR2 YSYEKL. CDR3 length equals 16 residues. The CDR3 DNA follows: TGCGCCAGCAGCCAAGATTTTCCGTCACCCCCAGATACGCAGTATTTT. Residues: CASSQDFPSPPDTQYF.

This chain joins TRBV11-2 and TRBJ1-3, with TRBD1 matching 9 bases. Germline loops: CDR1 SGHAT, CDR2 FQNNGV. CDR3 size: 15 residues. J was trimmed by 8 bases and V by 4 bases; bases with no gene match: 9. The CDR3 region has the DNA TGTGCCAGCAGCTCTACGGACAGGGGAAGAGACACCATATATTTT. Translated: CASSSTDRGRDTIYF.

J is TRBJ2-3 and V is TRBV19; 7 positions match TRBD1. The CDR3 is 15 amino acids. The germline CDR1 and CDR2 sequences are LNHDA and SQIVND (reference sequence). Trimming removed 6 bases from V and 0 bases from J; junction bases left unmatched: 6. CDR3 loop: CASSQPTGSTDTQYF. DNA of the CDR3: TGTGCCAGTAGCCAACCGACAGGGAGCACAGATACGCAGTATTTT.

The rearrangement uses TRBV5-1 and TRBJ2-1, with D perhaps matching TRBD2 (6 bases). The CDR3 runs to 15 residues. V lost 1 base and J 10 bases, leaving 18 bases between the germline ends. Germline values: CDR1 SGHRS, CDR2 YFSETQ. The CDR3 bases are TGCGCCAGCAGCTTGAAATTTGGGGGGAGTGGAGAGCAGTTCTTC. Its protein product is CASSLKFGGSGEQFF.